What follows is one T cell receptor beta chain and its context. The sample comes from a study of CD8 T cells in ankylosing spondylitis. TCRdb re-analysed the 5' RACE reads in MiXCR, keeping a single row per CDR3 protein. The sample has about 240,000 distinct CDR3 sequences; less than 10% are singletons. The CDR3 consists of 17 residues. V was trimmed by 3 bases and J by 2 bases, leaving 18 bases between them. Germline V gene lookup returns CDR1 LNHDA and CDR2 SQIVND (reference sequence). The chain is built from TRBV19 and TRBJ2-3; possibly TRBD2 for D (6 bases). The sequence was collected from a male donor with ankylosing spondylitis or in good health (not recorded which). The sample comprised blood, either unsorted or a sorted T cell fraction (not recorded which). As DNA, the CDR3 is TGTGCCAGTAGTATGTTCGTGGAGGCGGGGTCCACAGATACGCAGTATTTT. The encoded protein is CASSMFVEAGSTDTQYF.